The sample holds many counts of the clone carrying this T cell receptor (beta chain). The antigen is unknown. This sample was taken from a study of regulatory T cells in long-lasting Graves disease. The wider study: New Graves' disease cases had less than 3 months of antithyroid drugs.

V gave up 5 bases and J gave up 4 bases; unmatched junction bases: 6. This CDR3 has 15 amino acids. Construction of TCR beta libraries relied on iRepertoire HTBI primers and on Arm-PCR targeting CDR3 regions. One entry per CDR3 protein results from TCRdb running MiXCR on the multiplex PCR reads. The sample lists 500,000 or so distinct CDR3 sequences; around 15% were seen once. Time point meaning: newly diagnosed GD, antithyroid drugs for less than 3 months. RNA isolated from PBMCs was used to make the TCR library. Points from the study as a whole: New patients shared roughly 980 public clonotypes, fewer than the 2,500 to 3,000 shared by persistent patients. Newly diagnosed Graves' patients had higher TCR diversity than persistent ones.

The same data also contributed to another study, on T cells in Graves' hyperthyroidism and ophthalmopathy. Per that paper: First-round RT-PCR of the TCR CDR3 relied on the HTBI primer set.

This material consisted of peripheral blood mononuclear cells (PBMCs), taken at new diagnosis, from a patient treated with antithyroid drugs. The TCR comes from a woman aged 45-60 years with Graves disease. The V and J genes are TRBV12-3 or TRBV12-4 and TRBJ1-2; 11 bases map to TRBD1. The CDR3 coding sequence is TGTGCCAGCAGTCTCGGACAGGGGGCTGGCTATGGCTACACCTTC. This gives the protein CASSLGQGAGYGYTF.